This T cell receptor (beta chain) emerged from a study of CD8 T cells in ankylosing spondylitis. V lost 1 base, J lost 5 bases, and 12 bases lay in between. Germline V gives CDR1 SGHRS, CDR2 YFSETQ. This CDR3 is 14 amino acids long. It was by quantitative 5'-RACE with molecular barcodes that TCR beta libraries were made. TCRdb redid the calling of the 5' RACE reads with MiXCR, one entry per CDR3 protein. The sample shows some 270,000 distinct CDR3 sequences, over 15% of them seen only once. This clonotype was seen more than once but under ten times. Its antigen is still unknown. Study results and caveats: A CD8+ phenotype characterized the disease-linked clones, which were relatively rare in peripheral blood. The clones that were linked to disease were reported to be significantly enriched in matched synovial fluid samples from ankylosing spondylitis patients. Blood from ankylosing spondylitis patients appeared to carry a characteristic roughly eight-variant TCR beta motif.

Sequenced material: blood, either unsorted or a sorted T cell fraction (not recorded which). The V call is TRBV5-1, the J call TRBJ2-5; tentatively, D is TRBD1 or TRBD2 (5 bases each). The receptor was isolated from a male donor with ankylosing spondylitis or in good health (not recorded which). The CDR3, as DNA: TGCGCCAGCAGCTTGAAACAGGAGCGGGAGACCCAGTACTTC. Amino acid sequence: CASSLKQERETQYF.